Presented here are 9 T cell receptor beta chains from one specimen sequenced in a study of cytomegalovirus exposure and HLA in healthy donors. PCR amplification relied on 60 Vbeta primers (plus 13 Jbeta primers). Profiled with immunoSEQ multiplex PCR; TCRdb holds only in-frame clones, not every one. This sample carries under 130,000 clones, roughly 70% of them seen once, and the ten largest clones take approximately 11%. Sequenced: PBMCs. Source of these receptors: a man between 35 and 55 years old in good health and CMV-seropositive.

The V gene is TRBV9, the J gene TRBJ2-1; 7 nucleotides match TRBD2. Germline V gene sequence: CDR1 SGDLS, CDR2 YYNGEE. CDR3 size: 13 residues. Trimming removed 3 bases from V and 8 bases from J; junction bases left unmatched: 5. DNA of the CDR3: TGTGCCAGCAGCGCCGGGACTATGGATGAGCAGTTCTTC. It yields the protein CASSAGTMDEQFF.

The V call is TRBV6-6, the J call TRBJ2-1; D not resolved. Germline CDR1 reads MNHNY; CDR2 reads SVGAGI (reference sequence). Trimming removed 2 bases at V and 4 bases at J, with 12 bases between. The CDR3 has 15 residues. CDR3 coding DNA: TGTGCCAGCAGTTACGAGCGCTTTCCGTACAATGAGCAGTTCTTC. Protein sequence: CASSYERFPYNEQFF.

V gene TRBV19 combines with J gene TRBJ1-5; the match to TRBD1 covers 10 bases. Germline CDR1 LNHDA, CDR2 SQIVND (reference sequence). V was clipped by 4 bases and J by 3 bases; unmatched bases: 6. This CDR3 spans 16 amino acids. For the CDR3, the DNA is TGTGCCAGTAGTAAACGGGACAGGGGCGTCAATCAGCCCCAGCATTTT. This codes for CASSKRDRGVNQPQHF.

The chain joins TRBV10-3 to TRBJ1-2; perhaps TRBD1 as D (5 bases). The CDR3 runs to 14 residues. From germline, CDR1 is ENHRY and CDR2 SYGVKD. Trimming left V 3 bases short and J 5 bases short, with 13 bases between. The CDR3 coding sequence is TGTGCCATCAGTGACGAAGGGGTAGGGTATGGCTACACCTTC. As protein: CAISDEGVGYGYTF.

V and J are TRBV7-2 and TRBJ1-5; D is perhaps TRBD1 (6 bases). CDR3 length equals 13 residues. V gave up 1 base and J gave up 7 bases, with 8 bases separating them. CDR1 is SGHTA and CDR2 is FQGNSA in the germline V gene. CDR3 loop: CASSLVDRQPQHF. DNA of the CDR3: TGTGCCAGCAGCTTAGTAGACAGGCAGCCCCAGCATTTT.

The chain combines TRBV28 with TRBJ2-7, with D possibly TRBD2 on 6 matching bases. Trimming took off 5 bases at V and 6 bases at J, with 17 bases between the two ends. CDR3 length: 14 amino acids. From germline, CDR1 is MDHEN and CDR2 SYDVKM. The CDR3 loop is CASSVTSLRPEQYF. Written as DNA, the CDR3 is TGTGCCAGCAGTGTTACTAGCTTGCGTCCCGAGCAGTACTTC. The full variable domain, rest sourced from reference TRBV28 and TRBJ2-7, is DVKVTQSSRYLVKRTGEKVFLECVQDMDHENMFWYRQDPGLGLRLIYFSYDVKMKEKGDIPEGYSVSREKKERFSLILESASTNQTSMYLCASSVTSLRPEQYFGPGTRLTVT.

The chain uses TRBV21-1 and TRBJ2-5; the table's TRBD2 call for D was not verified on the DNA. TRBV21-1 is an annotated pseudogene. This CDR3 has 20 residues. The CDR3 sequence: CASSKDEGLLLAGEQETQYF. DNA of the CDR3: TGTGCCAGCAGCAAAGACGAGGGCCTGTTACTAGCGGGAGAACAAGAGACCCAGTACTTC.

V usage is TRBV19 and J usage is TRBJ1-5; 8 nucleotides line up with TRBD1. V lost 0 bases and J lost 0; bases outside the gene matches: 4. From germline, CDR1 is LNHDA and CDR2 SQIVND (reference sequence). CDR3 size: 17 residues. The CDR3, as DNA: TGTGCCAGTAGTATAGATAGCAGGGGGCTTAGCAATCAGCCCCAGCATTTT. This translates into CASSIDSRGLSNQPQHF.

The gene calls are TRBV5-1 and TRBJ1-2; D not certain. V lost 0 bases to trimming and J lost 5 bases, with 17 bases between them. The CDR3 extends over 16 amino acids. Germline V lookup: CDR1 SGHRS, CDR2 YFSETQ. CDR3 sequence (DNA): TGCGCCAGCAGCTTGGGTGGCCTGTCCTCCGGGTATGGCTACACCTTC. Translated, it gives CASSLGGLSSGYGYTF.